The next 28 T cell receptor beta chains were all read from a single sample in a study of T-cell reconstitution after alpha-beta-depleted transplantation in children. TCRbeta library construction was performed incorporating unique molecular identifiers. In TCRdb, the PCR reads were re-called with MiXCR into one record per CDR3 protein. The sample contains about 240,000 distinct CDR3 sequences, about 23% of which appear only once. This specimen consisted of PBMCs, obtained before TCRalphabeta/CD19-depleted stem cell transplant. These receptor sequences come from a girl aged 2 to 9 with Fanconi anemia, due to receive a stem cell transplant.

The rearrangement joins TRBV20-1 to TRBJ2-3, with 7 bases matching TRBD2. V shed 3 bases and J 5 bases; nucleotides not matched to a gene: 5. CDR1 and CDR2 (germline): DFQATT, SNEGSKA (reference sequence). The length of the CDR3 is 13 residues. In DNA form, the CDR3 reads TGCAGTGCTAGGTGGGGGGGTCGAGATACGCAGTATTTT. Translation: CSARWGGRDTQYF.

This clonotype has only a few counts. The chain joins TRBV29-1 to TRBJ2-1; 10 positions agree with TRBD1. The CDR3 consists of 15 residues. CDR1 and CDR2 (germline): SQVTM, ANQGSEA. J was trimmed by 9 bases and V by 6 bases; bases with no gene match: 14. The CDR3 region has the DNA TGCAGCGTCCAGGGGGTGGGACAGGGGTTGGTTGAGCAGTTCTTC. It yields the protein CSVQGVGQGLVEQFF.

The chain combines TRBV28 with TRBJ1-4, with D possibly matching TRBD1 (5 bases). The V end lost 3 bases, the J end lost 8 bases, and 19 bases lay between the germline ends. Germline loops: CDR1 MDHEN, CDR2 SYDVKM. There are 16 residues in the CDR3. The CDR3 spells CASSLAVGGVEEKLFF. CDR3 DNA sequence: TGTGCCAGCAGTTTGGCGGTCGGGGGGGTAGAGGAAAAACTGTTTTTT. Full variable domain (missing parts from reference TRBV28 and TRBJ1-4): DVKVTQSSRYLVKRTGEKVFLECVQDMDHENMFWYRQDPGLGLRLIYFSYDVKMKEKGDIPEGYSVSREKKERFSLILESASTNQTSMYLCASSLAVGGVEEKLFFGSGTQLSVL.

This clonotype was counted many times. The V call is TRBV12-3 or TRBV12-4, the J call TRBJ2-6, with D perhaps matching TRBD2 (5 bases). The CDR3 totals 17 residues. The V end lost 3 bases, the J end lost 1 base, and 13 bases lay between the germline ends. The CDR3 DNA is TGTGCCAGCAGTTTGAGGGCAGCAGGATCTGGGGCCAACGTCCTGACTTTC. Translated: CASSLRAAGSGANVLTF.

V and J are TRBV29-1 and TRBJ2-7; D unclear. Germline V lookup: CDR1 SQVTM, CDR2 ANQGSEA. Trimming left V 4 bases short and J 4 bases short, with 14 bases between. The CDR3 spans 13 residues. The CDR3 reads CSVGAGRAYEQYF. The CDR3 bases are TGCAGCGTTGGGGCCGGACGGGCGTACGAGCAGTACTTC.

This clonotype has a handful of counts. The V and J genes are TRBV7-9 and TRBJ2-7; a possible D gene is TRBD2 (6 bases). CDR1 and CDR2 from the germline V gene are SEHNR and FQNEAQ (reference sequence). This CDR3 spans 13 amino acids. V lost 1 base to trimming and J lost 5 bases, with 9 bases between them. Here the CDR3 DNA reads TGTGCCAGCAGCTTAGGGGAGGTCCACGAGCAGTACTTC. Translating gives CASSLGEVHEQYF.

This clonotype was recorded many times. The V gene is TRBV12-3 or TRBV12-4, the J gene TRBJ2-3; D is ambiguous. This CDR3 has 16 amino acids. V lost 0 bases to trimming and J lost 1 base, with 11 bases between them. CDR3 region: CASSLAVRLRTDTQYF. DNA of the CDR3: TGTGCCAGCAGTTTAGCGGTACGGTTACGCACAGATACGCAGTATTTT.

This clonotype appeared a few times. V gene TRBV2 combines with J gene TRBJ2-4, with a possible D match to TRBD2 (6 bases). The CDR3 sequence is 12 residues long. Germline V gene sequence: CDR1 SNHLY, CDR2 FYNNEI. The V and J ends lost 4 bases and 9 bases respectively, with 10 bases between them. CDR3 nucleotide sequence: TGTGCCAGCAGTGGCGGGGATCTCATTCAGTACTTC. Translation: CASSGGDLIQYF.

This clonotype has only a few counts. The chain has TRBV20-1 and TRBJ2-5; the match to TRBD1 covers 8 bases. CDR1 and CDR2 (germline): DFQATT, SNEGSKA (reference sequence). The CDR3 covers 15 residues. The V segment lost 0 bases and the J segment 5 bases; nucleotides outside the gene matches: 8. This CDR3 reads CSARDGSGGDETQYF. Written as DNA, the CDR3 is TGCAGTGCTAGAGACGGTTCAGGGGGCGATGAGACCCAGTACTTC.

This clonotype was seen a few times. This chain joins TRBV29-1 and TRBJ2-1, with D uncertain. With 0 bases removed from V and 2 bases from J, the gap between germline ends came to 11 bases. Germline V lookup: CDR1 SQVTM, CDR2 ANQGSEA. The CDR3 has 15 residues. CDR3 loop: CSVEDDRVTYNEQFF. CDR3 coding DNA: TGCAGCGTTGAAGATGATAGGGTCACCTACAATGAGCAGTTCTTC.

The chain links TRBV28 to TRBJ2-5; no definite D call. Germline CDR1 is MDHEN and CDR2 is SYDVKM. The CDR3 runs 16 residues. Between the trimmed V and J ends, which lost 6 bases and 1 base, there was a span of 18 bases. CDR3 sequence (DNA): TGTGCCAGCAGGTCCGACCCTTCAGTGGCCCAAGAGACCCAGTACTTC. The encoded protein is CASRSDPSVAQETQYF.

This chain links TRBV4-1 with TRBJ2-1; D is ambiguous. Trimming left V 1 base short and J 0 bases short, with 10 bases between. The CDR3 has 16 amino acids. Germline lookup yields CDR1 MGHRA and CDR2 YSYEKL. The CDR3 bases are TGCGCCAGCAGCCAAGCAGCGAGTGGCTCCTACAATGAGCAGTTCTTC. Its protein product is CASSQAASGSYNEQFF.

This clonotype was recorded many times. The rearrangement joins TRBV15 to TRBJ2-2; D ambiguous. Germline assignment: CDR1 LNHNV and CDR2 YYDKDF (reference sequence). The CDR3 spans 14 residues. Trimming cost V 0 bases and J 7 bases, with 9 bases left between them. The CDR3 spells CATSRDKSVGELFF. CDR3 nucleotides: TGTGCCACCAGCAGAGATAAGTCCGTCGGGGAGCTGTTTTTT. Complete variable domain (other parts from reference TRBV15 and TRBJ2-2): DAMVIQNPRYQVTQFGKPVTLSCSQTLNHNVMYWYQQKSSQAPKLLFHYYDKDFNNEADTPDNFQSRRPNTSFCFLDIRSPGLGDTAMYLCATSRDKSVGELFFGEGSRLTVL.

The chain links TRBV29-1 to TRBJ2-3; TRBD1 or TRBD2 may be the D gene (6 bases each). This CDR3 contains 17 residues. The germline V gene encodes CDR1 SQVTM and CDR2 ANQGSEA. Trimming removed 6 bases from V and 7 bases from J, with 29 bases in between. CDR3 residues: CSVRGSGALRRRNTQYF. The CDR3 coding sequence is TGCAGCGTCAGAGGTTCGGGGGCCCTCCGACGAAGGAATACGCAGTATTTT.

The gene calls are TRBV10-3 and TRBJ2-3, with D perhaps matching TRBD1 (6 bases). The length of the CDR3 is 15 residues. Trimming pared 2 bases from V and 4 bases from J, leaving 13 bases between. The germline CDR1 and CDR2 sequences are ENHRY and SYGVKD. The CDR3: CAISEISKGADTQYF. Here the CDR3 DNA reads TGTGCCATCAGTGAGATTTCTAAGGGGGCAGATACGCAGTATTTT.

In this sample, this clonotype turned up many times. The genes are TRBV20-1 and TRBJ2-7, with 7 bases aligning to TRBD1. The CDR3 spans 12 residues. After removal of 5 bases from V and 12 bases from J, the junction contained 13 bases not matched to a gene. Germline V gene data show CDR1 as DFQATT and CDR2 as SNEGSKA (reference sequence). CDR3 loop: CSARRQGGMRYF. CDR3 nucleotides: TGCAGTGCTCGTCGACAGGGTGGAATGAGGTACTTC.

This clonotype was found many times. V is TRBV29-1 and J is TRBJ2-2; possible D gene TRBD2, 6 bases. The length of the CDR3 is 14 residues. The V and J ends lost 6 bases and 4 bases respectively, with 15 bases between them. Looked up from germline, CDR1 is SQVTM and CDR2 is ANQGSEA. This chain's CDR3 is CSVRVGGGTGELFF. The CDR3 DNA sequence: TGCAGCGTGCGTGTGGGGGGAGGCACCGGGGAGCTGTTTTTT.

The chain has TRBV4-1 and TRBJ2-7, with a tentative D call TRBD1 (6 bases). CDR3 size: 16 residues. Germline CDR1 MGHRA, CDR2 YSYEKL. With 1 base removed from V and 5 bases from J, the gap between germline ends came to 18 bases. CDR3 sequence reads: CASSQGPGTLLNEQYF. CDR3 sequence (DNA): TGCGCCAGCAGCCAAGGCCCCGGGACACTGCTCAACGAGCAGTACTTC.

Many counts were recorded for this clonotype. The V and J genes are TRBV5-1 and TRBJ2-5; D call uncertain. This CDR3 has 14 amino acids. V was trimmed by 0 bases and J by 3 bases, leaving 9 bases between them. In germline, CDR1 is SGHRS, CDR2 YFSETQ. This CDR3 is CASSLVRSKETQYF. The CDR3 nucleotides are TGCGCCAGCAGCTTGGTTCGGTCGAAAGAGACCCAGTACTTC.

This clonotype occurred many times. The rearrangement links TRBV27 to TRBJ1-2; D is uncertain. This CDR3 has 13 residues. Trimming took 5 bases from V and 0 from J, leaving 7 bases between them. The germline CDR1 and CDR2 sequences are MNHEY and SMNVEV (reference sequence). The CDR3 loop reads CASSMVPNYGYTF. CDR3 nucleotide sequence: TGTGCCAGCAGTATGGTCCCTAACTATGGCTACACCTTC.

This clonotype was found a few times. The chain uses TRBV5-1 and TRBJ2-1; 11 bases are a match to TRBD2. Germline V lookup: CDR1 SGHRS, CDR2 YFSETQ. The CDR3 covers 15 residues. J lost 5 bases, V lost 5 bases, and 6 bases had no gene match. This CDR3 reads CASSSGTSGHNEQFF. The CDR3 region has the DNA TGCGCCAGCAGTTCCGGGACTAGCGGACACAATGAGCAGTTCTTC.

The J gene is TRBJ2-1, the V gene TRBV20-1; D is possibly TRBD2 (5 bases). V was pared by 2 bases and J by 4 bases, with 9 bases between. Looked up from germline, CDR1 is DFQATT and CDR2 is SNEGSKA (reference sequence). The CDR3 covers 13 residues. The CDR3 DNA sequence: TGCAGTGCTAGAAAGGACTTTTACAATGAGCAGTTCTTC. Its protein product is CSARKDFYNEQFF.

This clonotype was seen a few times. The V gene is TRBV20-1, the J gene TRBJ2-4; D gene unclear. Per the germline V gene, CDR1 is DFQATT and CDR2 is SNEGSKA (reference sequence). V lost 6 bases and J 0 bases, leaving 18 bases between the germline ends. The CDR3 is 16 residues long. The CDR3 DNA follows: TGCAGTGCACCGGAACAGCGCCTGATAGCCAAAAACATTCAGTACTTC. Encoded protein: CSAPEQRLIAKNIQYF.

In this sample, this clonotype turned up many times. The rearrangement joins TRBV18 to TRBJ1-1, with D unresolved. The length of the CDR3 is 15 residues. Germline loops: CDR1 KGHSH, CDR2 LQKENI. Trimming pared 0 bases from V and 3 bases from J, leaving 11 bases between. This CDR3 reads CASSPPPGGYTEAFF. The CDR3 DNA reads TGTGCCAGCTCACCACCCCCTGGAGGTTACACTGAAGCTTTCTTT.

This clonotype was counted many times. The rearrangement joins TRBV7-2 to TRBJ2-7; D is tentatively TRBD1 or TRBD2 (5 bases each). Trimming took 1 base from V and 2 from J, leaving 15 bases between them. This CDR3 comprises 16 residues. Germline assignment: CDR1 SGHTA and CDR2 FQGNSA. CDR3: CASSLVGGTRAYEQYF. The CDR3 DNA reads as TGTGCCAGCAGCTTAGTTGGTGGGACCCGAGCCTACGAGCAGTACTTC.

This clonotype was observed a handful of times. The chain links TRBV7-2 to TRBJ2-7; D perhaps matches TRBD2 (6 bases). This CDR3 has 15 residues. V was clipped by 3 bases and J by 2 bases, with 14 bases between them. Germline CDR1 is SGHTA and CDR2 is FQGNSA. Here the CDR3 DNA reads TGTGCCAGCAGCTTGGCCGGGACTCCTACCTACGAGCAGTACTTC. Protein sequence: CASSLAGTPTYEQYF.

In its sample, this clonotype was seen a few times. The CDR3 loop reads CASSLTGLAGVYEQFF. Written as DNA, the CDR3 is TGTGCCAGCAGCTTAACAGGACTAGCGGGAGTCTATGAGCAGTTCTTC. This chain connects TRBV7-9 to TRBJ2-1; 13 bases agree with TRBD2. Germline assignment: CDR1 SEHNR and CDR2 FQNEAQ (reference sequence). Trimming cost V 2 bases and J 8 bases; bases outside gene matches: 6. The CDR3 consists of 16 residues.

This rearrangement joins TRBV5-1 to TRBJ2-1; D not resolved. V was trimmed by 0 bases and J by 4 bases, leaving 11 bases between them. Germline V gene sequence: CDR1 SGHRS, CDR2 YFSETQ. This CDR3 contains 15 residues. The CDR3 nucleotides read TGCGCCAGCAGCTTGGCCCAATCTCTTTACAATGAGCAGTTCTTC. Translated, it gives CASSLAQSLYNEQFF.